These 3 T cell receptor beta chains were all obtained from the same sample, sequenced in a study of lymphopenia after photon versus proton radiotherapy. Method: immunoSEQ multiplex PCR; TCRdb's copy keeps in-frame clones and lacks some. The sample holds 35,000 to 50,000 clones, about 80% seen once. This specimen consisted of peripheral blood, obtained from a patient treated with proton-based radiotherapy. These receptor sequences come from a woman in her seventies with pancreatic cancer.

The V gene is TRBV5-1, the J gene TRBJ2-2, with D hard to call. V was pared by 6 bases and J by 4 bases, with 13 bases between. The CDR3 totals 14 residues. Germline CDR1 SGHRS, CDR2 YFSETQ. CDR3 loop: CASTPTGSTGELFF. The CDR3, as DNA: TGCGCCAGCACGCCGACTGGATCCACCGGGGAGCTGTTTTTT.

V and J are TRBV12-1 and TRBJ2-7. TRBV12-1 is a pseudogene. The length of the CDR3 is 15 residues. The CDR3 loop reads CASSEGQGTSYEQYF. Written as DNA, the CDR3 is TGTGCCAGCAGCGAGGGGCAGGGGACTTCCTACGAGCAGTACTTC.

V usage is TRBV18 and J usage is TRBJ2-1, with TRBD1 matching over 9 bases. Germline CDR1 is KGHSH and CDR2 is LQKENI. Trimming cost V 3 bases and J 5 bases; bases outside gene matches: 8. The CDR3 totals 16 residues. CDR3 amino acids: CASSPDRDRDNNEQFF. The CDR3 DNA sequence: TGTGCCAGCTCACCGGATAGGGACAGGGACAACAATGAGCAGTTCTTC.